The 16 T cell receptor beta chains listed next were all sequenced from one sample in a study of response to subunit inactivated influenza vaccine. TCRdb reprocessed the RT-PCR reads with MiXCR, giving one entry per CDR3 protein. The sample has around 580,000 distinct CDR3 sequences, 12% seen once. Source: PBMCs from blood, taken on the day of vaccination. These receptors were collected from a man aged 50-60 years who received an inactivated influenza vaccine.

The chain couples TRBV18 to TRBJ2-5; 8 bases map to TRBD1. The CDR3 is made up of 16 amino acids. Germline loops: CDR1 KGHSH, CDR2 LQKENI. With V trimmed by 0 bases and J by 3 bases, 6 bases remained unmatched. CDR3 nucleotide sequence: TGTGCCAGCTCACCACCTATGCAGGGGGCTAAAGAGACCCAGTACTTC. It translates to CASSPPMQGAKETQYF.

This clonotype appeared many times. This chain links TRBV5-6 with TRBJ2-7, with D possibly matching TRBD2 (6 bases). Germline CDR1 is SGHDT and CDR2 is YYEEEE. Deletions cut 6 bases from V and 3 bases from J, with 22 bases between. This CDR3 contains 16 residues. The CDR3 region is CASTLQTTGVDYEQYF. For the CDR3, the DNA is TGTGCCAGCACCCTCCAAACAACGGGGGTTGACTACGAGCAGTACTTC.

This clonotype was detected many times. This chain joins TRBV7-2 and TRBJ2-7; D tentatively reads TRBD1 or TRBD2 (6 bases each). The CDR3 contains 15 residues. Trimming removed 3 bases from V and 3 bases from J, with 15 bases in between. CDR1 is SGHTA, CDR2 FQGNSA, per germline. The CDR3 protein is CASSLGPRGVYEQYF. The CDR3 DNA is TGTGCCAGCAGCTTGGGGCCAAGGGGGGTCTACGAGCAGTACTTC.

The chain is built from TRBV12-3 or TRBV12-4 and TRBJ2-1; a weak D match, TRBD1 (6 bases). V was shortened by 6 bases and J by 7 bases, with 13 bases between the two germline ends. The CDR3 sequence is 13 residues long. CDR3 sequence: CASRGDKGNEQFF. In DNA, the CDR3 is TGTGCCAGCAGGGGGGACAAGGGGAATGAGCAGTTCTTC.

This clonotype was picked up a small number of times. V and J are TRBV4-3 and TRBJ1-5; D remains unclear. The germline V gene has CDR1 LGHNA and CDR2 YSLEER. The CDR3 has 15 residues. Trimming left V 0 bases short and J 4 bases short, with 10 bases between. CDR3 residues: CASSQEVKGNQPQHF. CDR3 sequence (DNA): TGCGCCAGCAGCCAAGAAGTTAAGGGTAATCAGCCCCAGCATTTT.

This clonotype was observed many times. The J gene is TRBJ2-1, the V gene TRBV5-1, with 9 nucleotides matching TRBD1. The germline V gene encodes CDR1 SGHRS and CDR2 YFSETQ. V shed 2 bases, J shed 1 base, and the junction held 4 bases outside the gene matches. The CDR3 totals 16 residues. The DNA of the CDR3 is TGCGCCAGCAGCTTCGACGGGACAGGGTCCTACAATGAGCAGTTCTTC. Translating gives CASSFDGTGSYNEQFF.

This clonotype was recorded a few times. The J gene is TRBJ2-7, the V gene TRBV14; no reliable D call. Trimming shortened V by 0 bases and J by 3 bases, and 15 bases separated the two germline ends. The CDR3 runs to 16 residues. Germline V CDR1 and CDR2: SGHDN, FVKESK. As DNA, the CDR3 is TGTGCCAGCAGCCAAGATTGGAGCAGTCACATCTACGAGCAGTACTTC. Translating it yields CASSQDWSSHIYEQYF.

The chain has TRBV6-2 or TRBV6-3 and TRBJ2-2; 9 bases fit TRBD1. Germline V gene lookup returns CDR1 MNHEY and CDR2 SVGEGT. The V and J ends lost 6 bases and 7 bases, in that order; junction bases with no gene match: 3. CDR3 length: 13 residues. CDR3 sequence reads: CASRDRGNGELFF. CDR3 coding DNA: TGTGCCAGCAGGGACAGGGGAAACGGGGAGCTGTTTTTT.

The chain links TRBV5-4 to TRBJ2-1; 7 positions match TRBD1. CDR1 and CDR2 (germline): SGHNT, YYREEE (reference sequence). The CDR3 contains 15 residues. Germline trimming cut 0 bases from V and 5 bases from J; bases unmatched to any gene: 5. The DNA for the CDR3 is TGTGCCAGCAGCTTGGTCCGACAGGGTGACAATGAGCAGTTCTTC. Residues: CASSLVRQGDNEQFF. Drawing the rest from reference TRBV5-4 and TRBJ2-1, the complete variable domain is ETGVTQSPTHLIKTRGQQVTLRCSSQSGHNTVSWYQQALGQGPQFIFQYYREEENGRGNFPPRFSGLQFPNYSSELNVNALELDDSALYLCASSLVRQGDNEQFFGPGTRLTVL.

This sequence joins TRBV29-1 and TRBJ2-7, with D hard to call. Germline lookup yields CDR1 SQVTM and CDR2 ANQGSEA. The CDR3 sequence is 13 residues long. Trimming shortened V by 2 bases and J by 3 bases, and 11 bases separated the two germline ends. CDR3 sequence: CSVEFWEGYEQYF. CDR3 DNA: TGCAGCGTTGAATTCTGGGAAGGCTACGAGCAGTACTTC.

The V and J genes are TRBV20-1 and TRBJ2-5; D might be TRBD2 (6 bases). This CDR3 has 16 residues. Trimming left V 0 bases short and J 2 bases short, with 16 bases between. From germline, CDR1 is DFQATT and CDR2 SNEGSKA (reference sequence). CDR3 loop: CSAREFLATIQETQYF. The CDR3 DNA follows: TGCAGTGCTAGAGAATTTCTAGCGACGATACAAGAGACCCAGTACTTC.

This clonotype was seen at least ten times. CDR3 sequence: CASSQDPGQGNEQFF. In DNA form, the CDR3 reads TGCGCCAGCAGCCAAGATCCCGGACAGGGGAATGAGCAGTTCTTC. The chain couples TRBV4-3 to TRBJ2-1, with TRBD1 matching over 9 bases. This CDR3 spans 15 amino acids. Germline loops: CDR1 LGHNA, CDR2 YSLEER. Trimming took 0 bases from V and 7 from J; bases not matched to a gene: 4.

This chain's CDR3 is CSVPSGRYDEQYF. In DNA, the CDR3 is TGCAGCGTCCCGAGCGGGAGGTACGACGAGCAGTACTTC. V usage is TRBV29-1 and J usage is TRBJ2-7; 9 nucleotides align to TRBD2. CDR1 is SQVTM and CDR2 is ANQGSEA in the germline V gene. The V gene end was trimmed by 6 bases and the J gene end by 5 bases; junction bases not matched to a gene: 8. The CDR3 covers 13 residues.

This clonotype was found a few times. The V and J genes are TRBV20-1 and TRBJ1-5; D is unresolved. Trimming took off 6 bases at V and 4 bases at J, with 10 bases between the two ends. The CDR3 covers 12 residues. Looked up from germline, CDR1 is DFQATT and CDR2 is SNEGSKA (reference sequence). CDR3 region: CSANSGNQPQHF. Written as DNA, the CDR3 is TGCAGTGCCAACAGTGGAAATCAGCCCCAGCATTTT.

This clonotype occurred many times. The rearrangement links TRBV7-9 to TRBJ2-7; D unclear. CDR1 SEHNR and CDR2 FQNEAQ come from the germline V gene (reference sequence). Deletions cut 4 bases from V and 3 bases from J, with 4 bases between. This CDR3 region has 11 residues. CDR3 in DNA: TGTGCCAGCAGCTCCTACTACGAGCAGTACTTC. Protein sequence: CASSSYYEQYF.

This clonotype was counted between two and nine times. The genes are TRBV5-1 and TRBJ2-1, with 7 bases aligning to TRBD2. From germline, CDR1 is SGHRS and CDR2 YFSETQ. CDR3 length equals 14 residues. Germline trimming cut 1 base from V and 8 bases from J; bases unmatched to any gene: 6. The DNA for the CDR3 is TGCGCCAGCAGCTTGAGGCGGGGGACGGATGAGCAGTTCTTC. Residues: CASSLRRGTDEQFF.